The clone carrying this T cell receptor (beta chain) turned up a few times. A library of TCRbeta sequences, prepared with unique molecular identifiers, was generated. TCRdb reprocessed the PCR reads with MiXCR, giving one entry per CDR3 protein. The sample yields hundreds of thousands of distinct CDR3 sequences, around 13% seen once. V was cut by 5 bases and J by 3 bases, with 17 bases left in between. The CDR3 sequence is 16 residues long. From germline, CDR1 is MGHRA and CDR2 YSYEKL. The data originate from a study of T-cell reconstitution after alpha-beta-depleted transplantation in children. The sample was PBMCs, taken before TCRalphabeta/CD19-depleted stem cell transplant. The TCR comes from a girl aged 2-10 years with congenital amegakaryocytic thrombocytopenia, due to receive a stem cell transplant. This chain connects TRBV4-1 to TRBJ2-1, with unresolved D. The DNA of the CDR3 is TGCGCCAGCAGCAAAACCCTTTCGGATATCTACAATGAGCAGTTCTTC. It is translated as CASSKTLSDIYNEQFF.